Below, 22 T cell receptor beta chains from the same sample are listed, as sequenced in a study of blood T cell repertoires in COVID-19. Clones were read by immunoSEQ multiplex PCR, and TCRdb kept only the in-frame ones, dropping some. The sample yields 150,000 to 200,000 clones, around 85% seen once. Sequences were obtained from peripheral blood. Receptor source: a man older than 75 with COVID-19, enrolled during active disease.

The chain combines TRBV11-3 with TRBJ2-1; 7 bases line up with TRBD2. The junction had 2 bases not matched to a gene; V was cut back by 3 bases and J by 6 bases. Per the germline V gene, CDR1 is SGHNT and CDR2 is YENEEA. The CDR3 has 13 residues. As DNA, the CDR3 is TGTGCCAGCAGCTTGGGGGGGAGCAATGAGCAGTTCTTC. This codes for CASSLGGSNEQFF.

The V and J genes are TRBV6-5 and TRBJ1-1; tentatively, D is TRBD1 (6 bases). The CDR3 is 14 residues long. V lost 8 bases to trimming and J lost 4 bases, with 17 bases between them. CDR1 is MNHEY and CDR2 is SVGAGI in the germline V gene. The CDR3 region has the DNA TGTGCCAGCCATAGACAGGAAACAGTCACTGAAGCTTTCTTT. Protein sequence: CASHRQETVTEAFF.

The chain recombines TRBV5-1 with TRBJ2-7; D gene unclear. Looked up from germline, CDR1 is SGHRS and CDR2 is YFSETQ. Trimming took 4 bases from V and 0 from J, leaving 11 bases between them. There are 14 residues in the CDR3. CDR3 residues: CASSAWLPSYEQYF. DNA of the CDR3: TGCGCCAGCAGCGCCTGGCTCCCCTCCTACGAGCAGTACTTC.

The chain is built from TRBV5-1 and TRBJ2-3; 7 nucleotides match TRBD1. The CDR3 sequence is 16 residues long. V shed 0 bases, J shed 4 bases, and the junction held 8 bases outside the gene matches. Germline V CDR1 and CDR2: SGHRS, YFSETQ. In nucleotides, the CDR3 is TGCGCCAGCAGCTTGGCCGGAACAGGGGTGGCAGATACGCAGTATTTT. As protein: CASSLAGTGVADTQYF.

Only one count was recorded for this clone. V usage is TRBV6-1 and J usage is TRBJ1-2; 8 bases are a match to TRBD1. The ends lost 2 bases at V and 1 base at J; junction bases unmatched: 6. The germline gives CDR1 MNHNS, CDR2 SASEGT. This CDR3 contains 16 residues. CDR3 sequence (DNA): TGTGCCAGCAGTGAAAGACAGGGGCCGTTTAACTATGGCTACACCTTC. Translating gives CASSERQGPFNYGYTF.

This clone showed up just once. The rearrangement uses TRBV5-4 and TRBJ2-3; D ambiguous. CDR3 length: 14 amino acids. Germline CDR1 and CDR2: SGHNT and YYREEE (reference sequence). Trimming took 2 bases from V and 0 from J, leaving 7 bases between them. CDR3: CASSFRTSTDTQYF. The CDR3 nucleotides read TGTGCCAGCAGCTTCAGAACGAGCACAGATACGCAGTATTTT.

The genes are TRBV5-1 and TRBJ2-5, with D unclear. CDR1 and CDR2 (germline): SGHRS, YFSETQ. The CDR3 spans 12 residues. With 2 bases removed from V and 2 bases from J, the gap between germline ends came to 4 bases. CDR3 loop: CASSLQQETQYF. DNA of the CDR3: TGCGCCAGCAGCTTACAGCAAGAGACCCAGTACTTC.

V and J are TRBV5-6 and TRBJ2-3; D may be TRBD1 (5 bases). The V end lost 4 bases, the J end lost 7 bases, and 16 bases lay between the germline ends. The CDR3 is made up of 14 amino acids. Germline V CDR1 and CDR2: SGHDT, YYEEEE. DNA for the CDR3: TGTGCCAGCAGCAAAGAGACAGTGGTATATACGCAGTATTTT. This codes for CASSKETVVYTQYF.

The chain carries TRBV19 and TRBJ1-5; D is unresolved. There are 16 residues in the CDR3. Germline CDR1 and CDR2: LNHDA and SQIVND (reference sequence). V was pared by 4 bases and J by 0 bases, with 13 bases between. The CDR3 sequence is CASSTFQSYSNQPQHF. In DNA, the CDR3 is TGTGCCAGTAGTACCTTCCAAAGCTATAGCAATCAGCCCCAGCATTTT.

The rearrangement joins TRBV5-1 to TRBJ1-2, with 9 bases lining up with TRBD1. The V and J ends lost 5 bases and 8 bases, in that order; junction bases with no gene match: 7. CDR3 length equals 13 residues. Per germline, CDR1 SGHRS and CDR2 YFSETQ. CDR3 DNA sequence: TGCGCCAGCAGTTCTGACAGGGGGGGAGGCTACACCTTC. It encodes CASSSDRGGGYTF.

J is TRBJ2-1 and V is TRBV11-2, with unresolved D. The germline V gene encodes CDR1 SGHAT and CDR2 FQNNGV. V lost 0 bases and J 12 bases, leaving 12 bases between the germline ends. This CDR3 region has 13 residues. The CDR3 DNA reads TGTGCCAGCAGCTTAGACCCGATCGCGCCGCAGTTCTTC. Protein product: CASSLDPIAPQFF.

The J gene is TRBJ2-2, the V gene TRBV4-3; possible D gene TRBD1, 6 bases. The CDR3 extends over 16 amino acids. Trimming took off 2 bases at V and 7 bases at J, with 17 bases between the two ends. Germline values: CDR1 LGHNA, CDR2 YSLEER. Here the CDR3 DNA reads TGCGCCAGCAGCCAATTTGTACAGGGCAGTAACGGGGAGCTGTTTTTT. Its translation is CASSQFVQGSNGELFF.

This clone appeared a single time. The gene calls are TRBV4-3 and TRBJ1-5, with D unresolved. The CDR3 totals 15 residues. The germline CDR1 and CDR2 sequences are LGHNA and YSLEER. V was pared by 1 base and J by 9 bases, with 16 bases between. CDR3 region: CASSQVNREQWPQHF. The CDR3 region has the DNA TGCGCCAGCAGCCAAGTCAACAGAGAGCAATGGCCCCAGCATTTT.

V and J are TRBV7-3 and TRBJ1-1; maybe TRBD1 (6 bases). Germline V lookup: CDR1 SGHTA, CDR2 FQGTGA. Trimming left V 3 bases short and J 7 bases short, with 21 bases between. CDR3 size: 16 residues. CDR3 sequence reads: CASSFGPRGSDGEAFF. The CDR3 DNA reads TGTGCCAGCAGCTTTGGACCCAGGGGCTCCGACGGTGAAGCTTTCTTT.

The CDR3 spells CASSSLTGDEKLFF. In nucleotides, the CDR3 is TGTGCCAGCAGCTCACTGACAGGGGATGAAAAACTGTTTTTT. J is TRBJ1-4 and V is TRBV5-4, with TRBD1 identical over 8 bases. This CDR3 contains 14 residues. V gave up 3 bases and J gave up 6 bases; unmatched junction bases: 4. Germline V lookup: CDR1 SGHNT, CDR2 YYREEE (reference sequence).

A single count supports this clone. CDR3 amino acids: CASSWLGQGAREQYF. CDR3 in DNA: TGTGCCAGCAGTTGGCTAGGACAGGGGGCGCGAGAGCAGTACTTC. The V gene is TRBV28, the J gene TRBJ2-7; 11 bases are shared with TRBD1. Germline V CDR1 and CDR2: MDHEN, SYDVKM. The CDR3 extends over 15 amino acids. Trimming took 4 bases from V and 7 from J; bases not matched to a gene: 9.

The CDR3 nucleotides read TGTGCCAGCAGCGTAGGCCCCGGGACAGGGGGCAAGGGTGAAAAACTGTTTTTT. Its protein is CASSVGPGTGGKGEKLFF. The chain has TRBV9 and TRBJ1-4; 12 bases are shared with TRBD1. Germline-derived CDR1 and CDR2 are SGDLS and YYNGEE. This CDR3 contains 18 residues. Unmatched junction bases numbered 10, after V lost 0 bases and J lost 7 bases.

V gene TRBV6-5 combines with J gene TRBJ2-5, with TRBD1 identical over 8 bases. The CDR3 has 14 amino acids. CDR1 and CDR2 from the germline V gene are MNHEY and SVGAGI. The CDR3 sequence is CVTSRAGGTETQYF. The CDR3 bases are TGTGTAACCTCTCGGGCAGGGGGCACGGAGACCCAGTACTTC.

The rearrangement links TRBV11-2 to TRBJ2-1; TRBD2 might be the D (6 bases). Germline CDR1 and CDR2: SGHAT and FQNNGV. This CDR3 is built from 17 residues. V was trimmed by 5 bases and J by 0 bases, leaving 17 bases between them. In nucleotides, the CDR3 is TGTGCCAGCAGCACCCGCGGGGTTAGGAGCTCCTACAATGAGCAGTTCTTC. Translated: CASSTRGVRSSYNEQFF.

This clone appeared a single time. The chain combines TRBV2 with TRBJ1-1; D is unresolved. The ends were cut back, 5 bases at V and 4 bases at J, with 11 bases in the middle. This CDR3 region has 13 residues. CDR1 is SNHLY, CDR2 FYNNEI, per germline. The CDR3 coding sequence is TGTGCCAGCAGTTATTTTGGTAGCACTGAAGCTTTCTTT. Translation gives CASSYFGSTEAFF.

The CDR3 here is CASSYSPLRPGTAYEQYF. The CDR3 nucleotides are TGTGCCAGCAGTTACTCGCCATTGAGGCCCGGGACAGCCTACGAGCAGTACTTC. This sequence joins TRBV6-7 and TRBJ2-7; 7 bases align to TRBD1. TRBV6-7 is identified as an open reading frame with a role that is uncertain. J lost 2 bases, V lost 0 bases, and 13 bases had no gene match. The CDR3 extends over 18 amino acids.

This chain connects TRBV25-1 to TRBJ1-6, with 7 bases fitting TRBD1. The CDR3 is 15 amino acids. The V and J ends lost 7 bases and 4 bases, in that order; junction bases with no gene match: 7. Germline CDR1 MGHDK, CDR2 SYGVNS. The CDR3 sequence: CASTGQGGYNSPLHF. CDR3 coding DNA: TGTGCCAGCACGGGGCAGGGGGGATATAATTCACCCCTCCACTTT. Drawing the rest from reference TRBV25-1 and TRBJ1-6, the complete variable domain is EADIYQTPRYLVIGTGKKITLECSQTMGHDKMYWYQQDPGMELHLIHYSYGVNSTEKGDLSSESTVSRIRTEHFPLTLESARPSHTSQYLCASTGQGGYNSPLHFGNGTRLTVT.